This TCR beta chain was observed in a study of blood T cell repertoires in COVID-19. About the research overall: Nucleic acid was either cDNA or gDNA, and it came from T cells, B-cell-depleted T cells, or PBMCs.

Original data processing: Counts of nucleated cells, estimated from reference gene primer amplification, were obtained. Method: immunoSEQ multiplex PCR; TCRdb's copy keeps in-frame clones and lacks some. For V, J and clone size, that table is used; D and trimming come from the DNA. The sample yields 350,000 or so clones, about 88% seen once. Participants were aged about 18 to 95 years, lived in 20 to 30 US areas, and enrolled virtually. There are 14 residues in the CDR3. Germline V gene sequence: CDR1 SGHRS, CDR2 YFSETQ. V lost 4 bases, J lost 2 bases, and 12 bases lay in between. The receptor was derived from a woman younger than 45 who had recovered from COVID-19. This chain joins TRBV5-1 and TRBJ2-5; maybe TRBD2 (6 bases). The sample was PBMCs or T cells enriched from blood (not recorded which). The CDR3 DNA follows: TGCGCCAGCAGCCTCCGGGACTCTCAAGAGACCCAGTACTTC. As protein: CASSLRDSQETQYF.